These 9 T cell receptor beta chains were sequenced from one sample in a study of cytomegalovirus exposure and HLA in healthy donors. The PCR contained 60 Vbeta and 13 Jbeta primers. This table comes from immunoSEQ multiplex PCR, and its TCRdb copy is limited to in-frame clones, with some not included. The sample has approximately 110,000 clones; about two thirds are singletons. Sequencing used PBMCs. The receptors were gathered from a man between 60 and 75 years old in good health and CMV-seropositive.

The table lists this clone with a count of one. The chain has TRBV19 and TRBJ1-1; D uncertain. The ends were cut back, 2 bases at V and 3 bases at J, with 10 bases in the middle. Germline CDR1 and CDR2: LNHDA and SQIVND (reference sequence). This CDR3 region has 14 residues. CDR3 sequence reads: CASSISGLDTEAFF. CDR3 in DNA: TGTGCCAGTAGTATAAGCGGATTGGACACTGAAGCTTTCTTT.

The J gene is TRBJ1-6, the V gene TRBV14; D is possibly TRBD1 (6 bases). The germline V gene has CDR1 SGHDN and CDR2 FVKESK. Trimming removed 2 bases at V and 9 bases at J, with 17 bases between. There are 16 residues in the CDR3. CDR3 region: CASSQQTTGYFSPLHF. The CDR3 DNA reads TGTGCCAGCAGCCAACAAACAACAGGGTACTTTTCACCCCTCCACTTT.

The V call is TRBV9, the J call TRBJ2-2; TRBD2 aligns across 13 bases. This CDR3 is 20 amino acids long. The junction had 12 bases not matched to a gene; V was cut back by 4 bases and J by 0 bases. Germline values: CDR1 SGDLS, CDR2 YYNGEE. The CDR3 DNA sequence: TGTGCCAGCAGCCCCTCGACTAGCGGGGGGCTCTACGCGAACACCGGGGAGCTGTTTTTT. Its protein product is CASSPSTSGGLYANTGELFF.

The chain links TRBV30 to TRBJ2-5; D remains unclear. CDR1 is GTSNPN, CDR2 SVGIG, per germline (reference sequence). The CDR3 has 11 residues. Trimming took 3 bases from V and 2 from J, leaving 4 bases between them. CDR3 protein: CAWREQETQYF. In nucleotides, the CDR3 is TGTGCCTGGAGAGAGCAAGAGACCCAGTACTTC.

The CDR3 nucleotides read TGTGCCAGCAGAGAGCTACAGGGGCCCTATGGCTACACCTTC. Residues: CASRELQGPYGYTF. The chain employs TRBV2 and TRBJ1-2; the match to TRBD1 covers 7 bases. The germline CDR1 and CDR2 sequences are SNHLY and FYNNEI. V lost 6 bases and J lost 4; bases outside the gene matches: 8. The CDR3 runs 14 residues.

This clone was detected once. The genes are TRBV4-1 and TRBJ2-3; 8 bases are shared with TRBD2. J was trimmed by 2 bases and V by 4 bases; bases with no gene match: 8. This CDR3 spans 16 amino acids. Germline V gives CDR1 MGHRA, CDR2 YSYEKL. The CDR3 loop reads CASSRGERGTTDTQYF. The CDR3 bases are TGCGCCAGCAGCCGCGGGGAGCGGGGGACCACAGATACGCAGTATTTT.

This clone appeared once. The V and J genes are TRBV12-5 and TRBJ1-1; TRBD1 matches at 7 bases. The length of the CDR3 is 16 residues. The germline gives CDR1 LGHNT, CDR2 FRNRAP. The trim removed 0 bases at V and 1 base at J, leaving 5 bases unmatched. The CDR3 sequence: CASGLVLRDRNTEAFF. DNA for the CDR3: TGTGCTAGTGGTTTGGTACTAAGGGACAGGAACACTGAAGCTTTCTTT.

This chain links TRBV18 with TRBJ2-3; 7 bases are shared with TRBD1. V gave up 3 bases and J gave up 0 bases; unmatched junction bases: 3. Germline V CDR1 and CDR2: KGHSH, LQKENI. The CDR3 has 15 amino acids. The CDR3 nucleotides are TGTGCCAGCTCACCTCCAGGGGGAAGCACAGATACGCAGTATTTT. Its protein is CASSPPGGSTDTQYF. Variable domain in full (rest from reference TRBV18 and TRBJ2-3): NAGVMQNPRHLVRRRGQEARLRCSPMKGHSHVYWYRQLPEEGLKFMVYLQKENIIDESGMPKERFSAEFPKEGPSILRIQQVVRGDSAAYFCASSPPGGSTDTQYFGPGTRLTVL.

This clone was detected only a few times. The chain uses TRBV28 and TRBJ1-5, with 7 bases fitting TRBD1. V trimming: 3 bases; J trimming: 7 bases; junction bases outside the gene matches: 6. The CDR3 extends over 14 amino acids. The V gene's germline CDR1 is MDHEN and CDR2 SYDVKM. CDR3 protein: CASSLDIRGQPQHF. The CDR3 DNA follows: TGTGCCAGCAGTTTGGATATCAGGGGGCAGCCCCAGCATTTT.